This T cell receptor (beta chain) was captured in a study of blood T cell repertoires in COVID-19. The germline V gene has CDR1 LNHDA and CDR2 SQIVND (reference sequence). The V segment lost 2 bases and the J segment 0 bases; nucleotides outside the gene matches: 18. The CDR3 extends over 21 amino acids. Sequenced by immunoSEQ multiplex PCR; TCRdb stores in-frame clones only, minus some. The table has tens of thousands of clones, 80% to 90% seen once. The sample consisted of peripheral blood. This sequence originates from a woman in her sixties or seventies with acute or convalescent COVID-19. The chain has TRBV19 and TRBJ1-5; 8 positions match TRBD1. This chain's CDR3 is CASSITDRGRREFHSNQPQHF. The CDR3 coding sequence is TGTGCCAGTAGTATAACCGACAGGGGTCGCAGGGAGTTCCATAGCAATCAGCCCCAGCATTTT.